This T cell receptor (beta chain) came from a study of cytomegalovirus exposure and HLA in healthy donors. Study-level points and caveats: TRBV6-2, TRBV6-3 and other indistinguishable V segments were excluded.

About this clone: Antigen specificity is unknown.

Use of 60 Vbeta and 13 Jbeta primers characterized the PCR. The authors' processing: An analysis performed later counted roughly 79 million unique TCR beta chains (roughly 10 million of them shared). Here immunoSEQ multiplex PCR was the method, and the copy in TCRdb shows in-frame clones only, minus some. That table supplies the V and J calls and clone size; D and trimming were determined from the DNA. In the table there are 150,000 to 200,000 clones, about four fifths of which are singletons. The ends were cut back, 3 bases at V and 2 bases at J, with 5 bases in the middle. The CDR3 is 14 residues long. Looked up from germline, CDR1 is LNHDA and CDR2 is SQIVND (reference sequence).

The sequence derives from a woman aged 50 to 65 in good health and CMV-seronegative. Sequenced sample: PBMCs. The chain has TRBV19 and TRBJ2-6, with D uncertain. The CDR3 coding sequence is TGTGCCAGTAGTATCACGGCTGGGGCCAACGTCCTGACTTTC. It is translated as CASSITAGANVLTF.